The next 15 T cell receptor beta chains were all read from a single sample in a study of T cell responses to AZD1222 COVID-19 vaccine. The table came from immunoSEQ multiplex PCR; TCRdb's copy has only in-frame clones and leaves some out. The data show 140,000 or so clones, just over 85% seen once. The starting material was peripheral blood, obtained 28 days after the second AZD1222 dose. These receptors all come from an adult who received the AZD1222 COVID-19 vaccine.

This clone was seen just once. The chain is built from TRBV7-9 and TRBJ2-3; D remains ambiguous. CDR1 and CDR2 from the germline V gene are SEHNR and FQNEAQ (reference sequence). The CDR3 has 14 amino acids. V was trimmed by 5 bases and J by 2 bases, leaving 11 bases between them. The CDR3 here is CASSDQIYTDTQYF. CDR3 sequence (DNA): TGTGCCAGCAGCGATCAGATTTACACAGATACGCAGTATTTT.

V is TRBV30 and J is TRBJ1-1; TRBD1 matches at 8 bases. Germline trimming cut 2 bases from V and 5 bases from J; bases unmatched to any gene: 4. Germline-derived CDR1 and CDR2 are GTSNPN and SVGIG (reference sequence). This CDR3 region has 13 residues. The CDR3 DNA follows: TGTGCCTGGAGTACACAGGGGGGGACTGAAGCTTTCTTT. This codes for CAWSTQGGTEAFF.

The chain has TRBV10-2 and TRBJ1-4; no clear D gene. CDR1 and CDR2 (germline): WSHSY, SAAADI. The CDR3 contains 14 residues. V was cut by 5 bases and J by 0 bases, with 7 bases left in between. CDR3 sequence: CASSISATNEKLFF. The CDR3 DNA reads as TGCGCCAGCAGTATCAGTGCAACTAATGAAAAACTGTTTTTT.

V is TRBV6-5 and J is TRBJ1-1, with 7 bases matching TRBD1. This CDR3 spans 13 amino acids. V trimming: 6 bases; J trimming: 3 bases; junction bases outside the gene matches: 4. From germline, CDR1 is MNHEY and CDR2 SVGAGI. The CDR3 loop reads CASRAGTDTEAFF. The CDR3 bases are TGTGCCAGCAGGGCCGGGACAGACACTGAAGCTTTCTTT.

The J gene is TRBJ1-2, the V gene TRBV6-5; TRBD1 is a possible D gene (5 bases). CDR3 length: 14 amino acids. Germline V gene sequence: CDR1 MNHEY, CDR2 SVGAGI. V lost 2 bases and J lost 8, with 15 bases in between. CDR3 amino acids: CASSYVEGLLGYTF. Here the CDR3 DNA reads TGTGCCAGCAGTTACGTCGAGGGGCTCTTAGGCTACACCTTC.

The J gene is TRBJ2-5, the V gene TRBV18; D unresolved. This CDR3 contains 14 residues. Germline CDR1 is KGHSH and CDR2 is LQKENI. V shed 6 bases and J shed 1 base, with 12 bases lying between them. CDR3 bases: TGTGCCAGCTCTCCTATAGCCTCCCAAGAGACCCAGTACTTC. It yields the protein CASSPIASQETQYF. Complete variable domain (other parts from reference TRBV18 and TRBJ2-5): NAGVMQNPRHLVRRRGQEARLRCSPMKGHSHVYWYRQLPEEGLKFMVYLQKENIIDESGMPKERFSAEFPKEGPSILRIQQVVRGDSAAYFCASSPIASQETQYFGPGTRLLVL.

The chain links TRBV11-2 to TRBJ1-2; D is ambiguous. The CDR3 is made up of 13 amino acids. Germline V gene lookup returns CDR1 SGHAT and CDR2 FQNNGV. V was trimmed by 0 bases and J by 10 bases, leaving 12 bases between them. CDR3 region: CASSLDRSPDYTF. CDR3 DNA: TGTGCCAGCAGCTTAGATCGATCACCTGACTACACCTTC.

This rearrangement joins TRBV2 to TRBJ2-2; D is possibly TRBD1 or TRBD2 (5 bases each). CDR3 length: 14 amino acids. The V gene lost 6 bases and the J gene lost 7 bases, with 15 bases spanning the gap. Germline V gene data show CDR1 as SNHLY and CDR2 as FYNNEI. CDR3 nucleotide sequence: TGTGCCAGCAGACCACCCGGGGCCGGCGGGGAGCTGTTTTTT. Protein: CASRPPGAGGELFF.

This clone was observed once. The chain has TRBV6-5 and TRBJ2-6; D perhaps matches TRBD1 (6 bases). This CDR3 contains 15 residues. Trimming removed 2 bases at V and 4 bases at J, with 9 bases between. Germline-derived CDR1 and CDR2 are MNHEY and SVGAGI. CDR3 region: CASSYTGFGANVLTF. The CDR3 DNA sequence: TGTGCCAGCAGTTACACAGGGTTCGGGGCCAACGTCCTGACTTTC.

V gene TRBV7-2 combines with J gene TRBJ2-2; 7 nucleotides line up with TRBD2. CDR1 SGHTA and CDR2 FQGNSA come from the germline V gene. The CDR3 covers 16 residues. Unmatched junction bases numbered 8, after V lost 5 bases and J lost 2 bases. This CDR3 is CASSPPSGANTGELFF. The CDR3 DNA reads as TGTGCCAGCAGCCCCCCCAGCGGGGCAAACACCGGGGAGCTGTTTTTT.

This clone was seen just once. Here the CDR3 DNA reads TGTGCCAGCAGCTTAGATCCGTGGGATGGCTACACCTTC. Translated, it gives CASSLDPWDGYTF. J is TRBJ1-2 and V is TRBV7-8; no definite D call. The CDR3 has 13 residues. Germline lookup yields CDR1 SGHVS and CDR2 FQNEAQ. V dropped 1 base and J dropped 6 bases, with 9 bases sitting between them.

The rearrangement links TRBV11-2 to TRBJ2-7, with D unclear. CDR3 length equals 13 residues. Trimming pared 0 bases from V and 6 bases from J, leaving 9 bases between. Germline V gives CDR1 SGHAT, CDR2 FQNNGV. The CDR3 coding sequence is TGTGCCAGCAGCTTAGATCTGGGCGCCGAGCAGTACTTC. Its protein product is CASSLDLGAEQYF.

The table lists this clone with a few counts. The chain has TRBV7-9 and TRBJ1-5; D may be TRBD1 (6 bases). This CDR3 comprises 15 residues. V lost 7 bases, J lost 0 bases, and 13 bases lay in between. Germline CDR1 and CDR2: SEHNR and FQNEAQ (reference sequence). CDR3 coding DNA: TGTGCCAGCACGGCAGGGGATAGTAGCAATCAGCCCCAGCATTTT. As protein: CASTAGDSSNQPQHF.

This sequence joins TRBV5-5 and TRBJ2-1; a possible D gene is TRBD1 (6 bases). The V and J ends lost 9 bases and 0 bases respectively, with 16 bases between them. This CDR3 contains 15 residues. The germline gives CDR1 SGHKS, CDR2 YYEKEE (reference sequence). CDR3 sequence (DNA): TGTGCCACCGAACTACAGGGCAGCTCCTACAATGAGCAGTTCTTC. It encodes CATELQGSSYNEQFF.

V gene TRBV18 combines with J gene TRBJ1-6; weak D call: TRBD1 (5 bases). This CDR3 region has 14 residues. V was shortened by 5 bases and J by 10 bases, with 15 bases between the two germline ends. Germline V lookup: CDR1 KGHSH, CDR2 LQKENI. The CDR3 spells CASSTARAGSPLHF. CDR3 nucleotide sequence: TGTGCCAGCTCAACCGCCCGGGCAGGGTCACCCCTCCACTTT.